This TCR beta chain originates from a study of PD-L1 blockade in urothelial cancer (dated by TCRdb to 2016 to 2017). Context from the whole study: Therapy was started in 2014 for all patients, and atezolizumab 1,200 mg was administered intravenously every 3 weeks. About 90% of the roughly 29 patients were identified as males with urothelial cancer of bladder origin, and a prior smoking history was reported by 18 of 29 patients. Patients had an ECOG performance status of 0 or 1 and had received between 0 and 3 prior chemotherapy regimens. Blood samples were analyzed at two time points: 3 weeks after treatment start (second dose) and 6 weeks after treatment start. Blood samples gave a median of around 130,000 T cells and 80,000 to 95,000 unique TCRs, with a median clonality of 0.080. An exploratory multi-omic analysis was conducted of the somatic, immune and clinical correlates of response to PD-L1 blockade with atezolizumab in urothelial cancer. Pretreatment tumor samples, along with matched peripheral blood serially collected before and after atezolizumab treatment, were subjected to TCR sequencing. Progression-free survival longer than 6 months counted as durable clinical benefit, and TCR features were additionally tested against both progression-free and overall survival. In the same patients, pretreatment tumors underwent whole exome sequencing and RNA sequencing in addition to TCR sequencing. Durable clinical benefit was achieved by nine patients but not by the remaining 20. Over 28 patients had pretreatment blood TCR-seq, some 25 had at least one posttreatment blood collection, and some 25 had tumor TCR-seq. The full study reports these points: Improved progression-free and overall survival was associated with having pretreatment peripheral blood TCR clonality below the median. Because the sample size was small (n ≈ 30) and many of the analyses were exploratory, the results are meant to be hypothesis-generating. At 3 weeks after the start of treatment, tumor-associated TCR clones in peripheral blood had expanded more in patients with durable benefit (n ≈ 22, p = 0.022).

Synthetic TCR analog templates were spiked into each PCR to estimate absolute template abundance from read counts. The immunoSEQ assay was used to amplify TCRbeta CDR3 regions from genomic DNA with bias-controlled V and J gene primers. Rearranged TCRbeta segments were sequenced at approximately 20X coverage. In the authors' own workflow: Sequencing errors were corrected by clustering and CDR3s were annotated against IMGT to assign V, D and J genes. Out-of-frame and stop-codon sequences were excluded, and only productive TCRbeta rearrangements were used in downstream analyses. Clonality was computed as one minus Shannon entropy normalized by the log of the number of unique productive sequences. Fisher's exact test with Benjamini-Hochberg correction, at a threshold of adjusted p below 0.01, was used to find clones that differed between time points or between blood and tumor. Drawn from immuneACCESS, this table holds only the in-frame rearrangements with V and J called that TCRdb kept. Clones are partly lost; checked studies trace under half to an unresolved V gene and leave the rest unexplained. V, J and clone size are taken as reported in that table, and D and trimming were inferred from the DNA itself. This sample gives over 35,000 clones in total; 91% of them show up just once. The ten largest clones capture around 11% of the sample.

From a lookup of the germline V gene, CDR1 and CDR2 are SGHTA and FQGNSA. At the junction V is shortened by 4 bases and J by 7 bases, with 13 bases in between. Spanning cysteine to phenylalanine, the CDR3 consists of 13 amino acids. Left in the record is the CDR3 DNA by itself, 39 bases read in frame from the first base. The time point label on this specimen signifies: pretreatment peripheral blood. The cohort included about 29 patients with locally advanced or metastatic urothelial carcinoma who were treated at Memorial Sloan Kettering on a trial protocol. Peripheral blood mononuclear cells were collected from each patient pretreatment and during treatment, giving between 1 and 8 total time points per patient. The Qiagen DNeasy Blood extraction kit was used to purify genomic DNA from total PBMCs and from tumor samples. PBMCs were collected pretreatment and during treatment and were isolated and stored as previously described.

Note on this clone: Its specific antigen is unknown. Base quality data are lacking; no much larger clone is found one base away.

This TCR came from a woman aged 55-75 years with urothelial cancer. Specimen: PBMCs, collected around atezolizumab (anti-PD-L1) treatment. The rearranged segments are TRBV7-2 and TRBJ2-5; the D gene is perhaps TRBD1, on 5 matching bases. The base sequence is TGTGCCAGCAGCTCAGGGTCGGCGTGGACCCAGTACTTC. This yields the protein CASSSGSAWTQYF.